A selection of T cell receptor beta chains follows, all from one sample in a study of T cell repertoires in cytomegalovirus infection. Each CDR3 protein is one row after TCRdb ran MiXCR on the reads. The sample records hundreds of thousands of distinct CDR3 sequences, 35% being singletons. Sequenced: PBMCs. The receptors stem from a human donor in good health (CMV status not recorded). Some clones in this sample may be carry-over from other donors' samples. CDR3s include the opening cysteine and the closing phenylalanine or tryptophan. A D gene is named only where the DNA matches it firmly. Size is stated for part of the rows, as once, few or many counts, or as a class when the clone is expanded.

TRBV25-1,few,TRBJ2-7,.,TGTGCCAGCATGGGTACGAGGACGAGCTACGAGCAGTACTTC,CASMGTRTSYEQYF
TRBV6-5,few,TRBJ2-3,TRBD2,TGTGCCAGCAGGACTAGCGATACGCAGTATTTT,CASRTSDTQYF
TRBV19,.,TRBJ2-2,TRBD2,TGTGCCAGTAGCCGCGTGACTAGCGGGGAGGGGGAGCTGTTTTTT,CASSRVTSGEGELFF
TRBV12-3/TRBV12-4,.,TRBJ1-5,.,TGTGCCAGCATTTTTGGGGGCAGGGGTTTAGATCAGCCCCAGCCTTTT,CASIFGGRGLDQPQPF
TRBV7-6,many,TRBJ2-2,.,TGTGCCAGCAGCTTAGTGTCTAGCAGGGGAGCCGGGGAGCTGTTTTTT,CASSLVSSRGAGELFF
TRBV11-3,few,TRBJ1-1,TRBD1,TGTGCCAGCAGCTCACAGGGGATAGACACTGAAGCTTTCTTT,CASSSQGIDTEAFF
TRBV7-2,.,TRBJ2-7,.,TGTGCCAGCAGCTTAGCGGGAGCTCGTGAGCAGTACTTC,CASSLAGAREQYF
TRBV7-3,.,TRBJ2-5,.,TGTGCCAGCACCCTTATGCAGGAGACCCAGTACTTC,CASTLMQETQYF
TRBV20-1,.,TRBJ1-2,.,TGCAGTGCTAGTTTCAGGGGACCCTATGGCTACCCCTTC,CSASFRGPYGYPF
TRBV7-9,.,TRBJ2-5,TRBD1,TGTGCCAGCAGCTCGCAGGGGGCTCAAGAGACCCAGTACTTC,CASSSQGAQETQYF
TRBV7-8,few,TRBJ2-2,.,TGTGCCAGCAGCTCGACCACCGGGGAGCTGTTTTTT,CASSSTTGELFF
TRBV5-8,once,TRBJ2-7,.,TGTGCCAGCAGCTTAGACGGGGTGGGAGACTTC,CASSLDGVGDF
TRBV29-1,.,TRBJ1-3,TRBD1,TGCAGCGCTGCGGGTAGGGGGCACGGAAACACCATATATTTT,CSAAGRGHGNTIYF
TRBV6-6,.,TRBJ2-7,TRBD2,TGTGCCAGCAGTCCTCGACTGAGCGGGGGCTACGAGCAGTACTTC,CASSPRLSGGYEQYF
TRBV27,few,TRBJ1-1,.,TGTGCCAGCAGCGGGGGGCGTACTGCTTTCTTT,CASSGGRTAFF
TRBV13,.,TRBJ2-7,.,TGTGCCAGCAGCAACGAGCAGGGGGGGGGATACGAGCAGTACTTC,CASSNEQGGGYEQYF
TRBV12-3/TRBV12-4,.,TRBJ1-2,.,TGTGCCAGCAGGGGCAGGAGCTATGGCTACACCTTC,CASRGRSYGYTF
TRBV24-1,few,TRBJ2-1,.,TGTGCCACCTCCGGGGTCATCGGCGTAGAGCAGTTCTTC,CATSGVIGVEQFF
TRBV7-8,few,TRBJ1-5,.,TGTGCCAGCAGCTTGCAACAGGGCCCCAATCAGCCCCAGCATTTT,CASSLQQGPNQPQHF